The next 28 T cell receptor beta chains were all read from a single sample in a study of blood T cell repertoires in COVID-19. Only in-frame clones appear in the TCRdb table, and some are missing; sequencing was by immunoSEQ multiplex PCR. The sample gives about 100,000 clones, about three quarters of which show up once; about 4.5% is in the top ten. The sample consisted of peripheral blood. The receptors here all came from a man aged 65-85 years with acute or convalescent COVID-19.

The chain is built from TRBV5-5 and TRBJ2-5, with TRBD2 matching over 12 bases. Germline V gene data show CDR1 as SGHKS and CDR2 as YYEKEE (reference sequence). With V trimmed by 4 bases and J by 2 bases, 6 bases remained unmatched. The CDR3 totals 16 residues. CDR3 sequence reads: CASSVRLAGEQETQYF. CDR3 coding DNA: TGTGCCAGCAGCGTCCGACTAGCGGGGGAGCAAGAGACCCAGTACTTC.

This clone was detected only once. Additional DNA sequences in this sample encode the identical CDR3. The rearrangement links TRBV7-9 to TRBJ1-5; 8 bases align to TRBD1. The CDR3 runs to 14 residues. The V gene's germline CDR1 is SEHNR and CDR2 FQNEAQ (reference sequence). After removal of 5 bases from V and 2 bases from J, the junction contained 2 bases not matched to a gene. CDR3 DNA sequence: TGTGCCAGCAGCCTGGGACAGGGCAATCAGCCCCAGCATTTT. This gives the protein CASSLGQGNQPQHF.

This chain links TRBV13 with TRBJ1-4; D is unclear. This CDR3 is 13 amino acids long. Germline V gives CDR1 PRHDT, CDR2 FYEKMQ (reference sequence). V was cut by 3 bases and J by 7 bases, with 9 bases left in between. The CDR3 protein is CASSFTFGEKLFF. The CDR3 region has the DNA TGTGCCAGCAGCTTTACTTTCGGTGAAAAACTGTTTTTT.

Written as DNA, the CDR3 is TGTGCCAGCAGCCCCACCGGACAGGCCCCTGAAGCTTTCTTT. It is translated as CASSPTGQAPEAFF. The chain joins TRBV7-9 to TRBJ1-1, with 7 bases fitting TRBD1. In germline, CDR1 is SEHNR, CDR2 FQNEAQ (reference sequence). The CDR3 length is 14 residues. V dropped 5 bases and J dropped 6; count of bases not matched to a gene: 9.

With regard to this clone: The junction differs from germline at one of its ends, possibly a read error. The chain uses TRBV5-1 and TRBJ2-1, with TRBD1 identical over 7 bases. This CDR3 has 15 residues. Germline V gene lookup returns CDR1 SGHRS and CDR2 YFSETQ. The CDR3, as DNA: TGCGCCAGCAGCTTGGCCGGGGACAGCACTATTGAGAAGTTCTTC. This translates into CASSLAGDSTIEKFF.

The chain recombines TRBV7-9 with TRBJ2-1; the D gene is possibly TRBD2 (7 bases). The germline V gene has CDR1 SEHNR and CDR2 FQNEAQ (reference sequence). The CDR3 is 15 residues long. V lost 5 bases and J lost 0, with 11 bases in between. CDR3 amino acids: CASSLRGGSYNEQFF. DNA of the CDR3: TGTGCCAGCAGCCTGAGGGGGGGCTCCTACAATGAGCAGTTCTTC.

The chain combines TRBV7-2 with TRBJ2-2; possibly TRBD2 for D (6 bases). This CDR3 contains 12 residues. Trimming removed 8 bases at V and 5 bases at J, with 9 bases between. Germline values: CDR1 SGHTA, CDR2 FQGNSA. For the CDR3, the DNA is TGTGCCAGCGGGGGGTTTACCGGGGAGCTGTTTTTT. The encoded protein is CASGGFTGELFF.

Here the CDR3 reads CASSPAGLYEQYF. The CDR3 coding sequence is TGTGCCAGCAGCCCAGCGGGACTCTACGAGCAGTACTTC. J is TRBJ2-7 and V is TRBV11-2; 7 nucleotides align to TRBD2. The germline V gene encodes CDR1 SGHAT and CDR2 FQNNGV. The CDR3 consists of 13 residues. The ends lost 5 bases at V and 3 bases at J; junction bases unmatched: 4.

V gene TRBV7-2 combines with J gene TRBJ2-3, with TRBD2 matching over 8 bases. Germline values: CDR1 SGHTA, CDR2 FQGNSA. With V trimmed by 2 bases and J by 2 bases, 3 bases remained unmatched. The CDR3 loop spans 15 amino acids. The DNA of the CDR3 is TGTGCCAGCAGCTTAAAAGCGGGGGTCACAGATACGCAGTATTTT. As protein: CASSLKAGVTDTQYF.

The V and J genes are TRBV7-2 and TRBJ1-5, with a tentative D call TRBD1 (6 bases). This CDR3 comprises 13 residues. Germline V gene lookup returns CDR1 SGHTA and CDR2 FQGNSA. Between the trimmed V and J ends, which lost 5 bases and 6 bases, there was a span of 11 bases. For the CDR3, the DNA is TGTGCCAGCAGCGGTACAGGGTTTCAGCCCCAGCATTTT. This sequence encodes CASSGTGFQPQHF.

The V call is TRBV25-1, the J call TRBJ2-1, with no clear D. Germline V gene lookup returns CDR1 MGHDK and CDR2 SYGVNS. The CDR3 runs to 15 residues. With 7 bases removed from V and 2 bases from J, the gap between germline ends came to 15 bases. The CDR3 sequence: CASTAANWAYNEQFF. CDR3 DNA sequence: TGTGCCAGCACGGCGGCGAACTGGGCCTACAATGAGCAGTTCTTC.

CDR3 coding DNA: TGTGCCAGCAGCTTAAACCAGGCCGGGACTATCATTTCAGAGACCCAGTACTTC. It translates to CASSLNQAGTIISETQYF. The gene calls are TRBV7-2 and TRBJ2-5; the match to TRBD2 covers 7 bases. CDR3 size: 18 residues. Germline lookup yields CDR1 SGHTA and CDR2 FQGNSA. V lost 2 bases and J lost 4; bases outside the gene matches: 16. Variable domain in full (rest from reference TRBV7-2 and TRBJ2-5): GAGVSQSPSNKVTEKGKDVELRCDPISGHTALYWYRQSLGQGLEFLIYFQGNSAPDKSGLPSDRFSAERTGGSVSTLTIQRTQQEDSAVYLCASSLNQAGTIISETQYFGPGTRLLVL.

The chain has TRBV9 and TRBJ1-3, with TRBD1 identical over 7 bases. Germline V gene lookup returns CDR1 SGDLS and CDR2 YYNGEE. The CDR3 is 15 amino acids. V shed 4 bases, J shed 2 bases, and the junction held 6 bases outside the gene matches. The CDR3 DNA reads as TGTGCCAGCAGCCTCGAAGACAGGGCTGGAAACACCATATATTTT. Encoded protein: CASSLEDRAGNTIYF.

DNA of the CDR3: TGTGCCAGCCAACAGGGACTACGGCAGTACTTC. Translated: CASQQGLRQYF. The V and J genes are TRBV27 and TRBJ2-7; a weak D match, TRBD2 (7 bases). This CDR3 region has 11 residues. Germline V lookup: CDR1 MNHEY, CDR2 SMNVEV (reference sequence). The V and J ends lost 8 bases and 9 bases respectively, with 14 bases between them.

The chain joins TRBV15 to TRBJ2-6; D perhaps matches TRBD2 (7 bases). CDR3 length: 18 residues. Germline CDR1 reads LNHNV; CDR2 reads YYDKDF (reference sequence). V was pared by 0 bases and J by 2 bases, with 14 bases between. CDR3 sequence: CATSRDRGGGAGANVLTF. The DNA for the CDR3 is TGTGCCACCAGCAGAGATCGGGGCGGGGGCGCTGGGGCCAACGTCCTGACTTTC.

V gene TRBV24-1 combines with J gene TRBJ1-6, with 7 nucleotides matching TRBD1. Germline-derived CDR1 and CDR2 are KGHDR and SFDVKD. V was pared by 5 bases and J by 6 bases, with 6 bases of the junction left unmatched. The CDR3 is 15 amino acids. CDR3 sequence (DNA): TGTGCCACCAGTGCCAACAGGGGTCTTAATTCACCCCTCCACTTT. Protein sequence: CATSANRGLNSPLHF.

This chain links TRBV2 with TRBJ2-7; TRBD2 matches at 7 bases. CDR1 and CDR2 from the germline V gene are SNHLY and FYNNEI. The CDR3 has 14 residues. V was pared by 1 base and J by 7 bases, with 7 bases of the junction left unmatched. The CDR3 here is CASSEGSSGEEQYF. The CDR3 DNA reads as TGTGCCAGCAGTGAAGGTAGCAGCGGGGAGGAGCAGTACTTC.

The chain recombines TRBV9 with TRBJ2-2; tentatively, D is TRBD1 (6 bases). CDR1 and CDR2 (germline): SGDLS, YYNGEE. V was pared by 2 bases and J by 3 bases, with 11 bases between. There are 15 residues in the CDR3. The CDR3 spells CASSVSQGYTGELFF. The CDR3 coding sequence is TGTGCCAGCAGCGTTTCACAGGGTTACACCGGGGAGCTGTTTTTT.

The CDR3 coding sequence is TGTGCCAGCAGGACAGGGAGGAACACTGAAGCTTTCTTT. It codes for CASRTGRNTEAFF. The chain combines TRBV6-5 with TRBJ1-1; 7 bases agree with TRBD1. The CDR3 covers 13 residues. The V and J ends lost 6 bases and 1 base, in that order; junction bases with no gene match: 2. Germline CDR1 and CDR2: MNHEY and SVGAGI.

The chain joins TRBV3-1 (or the pseudogene TRBV3-2) to TRBJ2-5, with unresolved D. In germline, CDR1 is LGHDT, CDR2 YNNKEL (reference sequence). V was clipped by 4 bases and J by 7 bases, with 7 bases between them. This CDR3 comprises 11 residues. CDR3 residues: CASSRSLTQYF. The CDR3 region has the DNA TGTGCCAGCAGCCGGAGTTTGACCCAGTACTTC.

The V and J genes are TRBV9 and TRBJ2-7, with TRBD1 matching over 8 bases. The germline CDR1 and CDR2 sequences are SGDLS and YYNGEE. The CDR3 has 14 amino acids. The J segment lost 2 bases and the V segment lost 3 bases, leaving 4 bases of the junction unmatched. CDR3 nucleotides: TGTGCCAGCAGCGGAGGGACAGGCCCCTACGAGCAGTACTTC. Protein product: CASSGGTGPYEQYF.

The chain recombines TRBV19 with TRBJ2-7, with D possibly matching TRBD1 (6 bases). Trimming removed 7 bases from V and 1 base from J, with 11 bases in between. The CDR3 has 13 residues. Germline loops: CDR1 LNHDA, CDR2 SQIVND (reference sequence). CDR3 bases: TGTGCCAGTATGGGGCAGGGGTCCTACGAGCAGTACTTC. Amino acids: CASMGQGSYEQYF.

The chain links TRBV5-1 to TRBJ2-6; maybe TRBD1 (5 bases). The ends were cut back, 0 bases at V and 1 base at J, with 11 bases in the middle. In germline, CDR1 is SGHRS, CDR2 YFSETQ. The CDR3 spans 17 residues. The CDR3 nucleotides read TGCGCCAGCAGCTTGGCCCAGACAGTTTCTGGGGCCAACGTCCTGACTTTC. This encodes CASSLAQTVSGANVLTF.

CDR3: CASSPRHENTEAFF. The CDR3 region has the DNA TGTGCCAGCTCACCAAGACACGAGAACACTGAAGCTTTCTTT. The V gene is TRBV18, the J gene TRBJ1-1, with D hard to call. V was clipped by 2 bases and J by 1 base, with 8 bases between them. This CDR3 is 14 amino acids long. Germline CDR1 reads KGHSH; CDR2 reads LQKENI.

The chain is built from TRBV12-3 or TRBV12-4 and TRBJ2-5; TRBD1 is a possible D gene (6 bases). The germline V and J ends were trimmed by 6 bases and 2 bases, with 7 bases remaining between them. The CDR3 is 12 residues long. The chain's CDR3 is CASRGTQETQYF. The CDR3 nucleotides are TGTGCCAGCAGGGGGACACAAGAGACCCAGTACTTC.

This chain uses TRBV5-1 with TRBJ2-7; 12 bases fit TRBD2. Germline CDR1 and CDR2: SGHRS and YFSETQ. With V trimmed by 3 bases and J by 6 bases, 10 bases remained unmatched. The CDR3 has 16 amino acids. The CDR3 protein is CASSWTLAGGPSEQYF. CDR3 nucleotide sequence: TGCGCCAGCAGCTGGACTCTAGCGGGGGGGCCAAGCGAGCAGTACTTC.

This clone appeared a single time. This chain links TRBV27 with TRBJ2-1; TRBD2 is a possible D gene (6 bases). Looked up from germline, CDR1 is MNHEY and CDR2 is SMNVEV (reference sequence). Trimming cost V 6 bases and J 4 bases, with 16 bases left between them. The CDR3 covers 15 residues. Written as DNA, the CDR3 is TGTGCCAGCAGAGATCTTAGCGGAGTTTACAATGAGCAGTTCTTC. The encoded protein is CASRDLSGVYNEQFF.

The count of this clone is one. The chain uses TRBV5-1 and TRBJ2-2; D gene uncertain. CDR1 SGHRS and CDR2 YFSETQ come from the germline V gene. CDR3 size: 14 residues. V lost 0 bases to trimming and J lost 7 bases, with 10 bases between them. CDR3 region: CASSLGGGSGELFF. CDR3 bases: TGCGCCAGCAGCTTGGGAGGTGGAAGCGGGGAGCTGTTTTTT.